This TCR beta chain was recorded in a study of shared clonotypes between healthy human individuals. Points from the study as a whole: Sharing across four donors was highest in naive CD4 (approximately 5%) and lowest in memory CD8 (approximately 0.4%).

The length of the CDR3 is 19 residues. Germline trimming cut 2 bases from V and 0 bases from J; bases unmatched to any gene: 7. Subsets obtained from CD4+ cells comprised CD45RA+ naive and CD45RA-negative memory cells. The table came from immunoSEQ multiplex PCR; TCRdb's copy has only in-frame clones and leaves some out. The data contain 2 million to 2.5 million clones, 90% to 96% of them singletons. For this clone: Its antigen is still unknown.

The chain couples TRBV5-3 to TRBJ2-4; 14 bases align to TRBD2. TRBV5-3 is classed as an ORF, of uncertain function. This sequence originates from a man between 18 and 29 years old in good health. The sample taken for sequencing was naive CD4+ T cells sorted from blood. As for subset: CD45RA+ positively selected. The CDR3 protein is CARSFRTSGRYVAKNIQYF. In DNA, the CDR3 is TGTGCCAGAAGCTTTCGGACTAGCGGGAGGTATGTAGCCAAAAACATTCAGTACTTC.